The sequence of this TCR beta chain was determined in a study of shared clonotypes between healthy human individuals (TCRdb year 2020). Notes on the research overall: The cohort included three men and a couple of women between 18 and 49 years of age. For each donor, CD4 naive and CD4 memory were each given three plates, CD8 naive was given two plates, and CD8 memory was given one plate. To increase sequencing depth and limit assay-specific biases, different laboratories used diverse techniques to prepare libraries and sequence TCR repertoires. Between about 0.8 and 9 billion PBMCs per donor were obtained by leukapheresis. Blood TCR repertoires of several healthy adults were deeply sequenced to estimate repertoire size and the extent of clonotype sharing between individuals.

Taken from cysteine to phenylalanine, the CDR3 has 17 residues. CDR3 DNA only is kept here, 51 bases in frame from base 1. Taken from the germline V gene (reference sequence), the CDR1 and CDR2 loops are GTSNPN and SVGIG. V drops 3 bases and J drops 0 bases, leaving 15 bases in between. Using the deep immunoSEQ assay, multiplex PCR amplified TCR CDR3 regions from genomic DNA. Genomic DNA extracted from each cell subset was distributed evenly over all wells of several immunoSEQ 96-well plates, and each plate served as one replicate. For sorted subsets, about 200 ng genomic DNA, equal to 30,000 to 35,000 T cell genomes, was loaded into each replicate PCR. Purified libraries were measured with a Qubit 3.0 fluorometer, size-checked on a Bioanalyzer 2100, and measured again with the KAPA Library Quantification kit. A separate single-read 150-cycle Illumina NextSeq 550 flow cell was used to sequence each immunoSEQ 96-well plate. The paper's data handling went like this. Because the immunoSEQ output included only junctional sequences and no quality scores, the filtering could not be the same as the filtering used for full-length reads. To assign V/J genes and CDR3, sequences were annotated using PyIR, a Python wrapper for IgBLAST v1.9, with IMGT germline references. Reads were removed for weak V/J assignments (E-value above 1e-6), missing CDR3, stop codons, out-of-frame junctions, or ambiguous translated residues. V3J clonotypes were defined as sequences sharing an identical inferred V gene, J gene, and CDR3 amino acid sequence. Percentage overlap between repertoires was calculated by dividing the number of shared unique clonotypes by the size of the smaller repertoire. Three approaches were used to assess repertoire richness: RTK rarefaction, the Chao1 estimator, and Recon v2.1 estimates of unobserved clonotypes. For all TCRbeta clonotypes obtained by the gDNA method from four donors, generation probabilities were computed with OLGA. TCRdb stores this immuneACCESS table with in-frame sequences only. Part of the clones is absent; in the studies checked, under half of the shortfall reflects unresolved V genes, and no reason is known for the rest. V and J calls and clone size are those listed in that table; D and trimming were worked out from the DNA. Within this sample are about 2.1 million clones, with about 93% of them counted one time only. The ten largest account for 1.5% to 2% of the sample.

About this clone itself: The clone's antigen remains unknown. No much larger clone is present one base from it, and per-base qualities are unavailable.

Summary of the overall study and its limitations: Pairwise subsampling indicated that sequencing depth was expected to affect the degree of clonotype sharing among donors. When a handful of donors were compared, the shared fraction of clonotypes was about 5% for naive CD4, around 3.6% for naive CD8, more than 2% for memory CD4, and less than 0.5% for memory CD8. Even with the large sequencing depth, rarefaction of the sorted-subset datasets indicated that sequencing was incomplete. Sampling was restricted to blood, and TCR repertoires in tissue are likely to differ from TCR repertoires in blood. Larger estimated clonotype richness was generally found for naive subsets than for memory subsets. The small number of donors limited the genetic and exposure-history diversity represented. Compared with non-shared clonotypes, the clonotypes found in all four sorted-subset donors had higher generation probabilities.

CD8 naive samples were obtained by positive selection for CCR7 among CD45RO-negative cells, yielding a CD45RA+CCR7+ population from which TemRA cells were excluded. Donors were healthy HIV-negative adults with no recently reported acute infections or vaccinations. Every donor was a Caucasian adult residing in Nashville, Tennessee, USA. After blood collection by leukapheresis, PBMCs were isolated using Ficoll-Histopaque density gradient centrifugation and then cryopreserved in the vapor phase of liquid nitrogen. Analytical flow cytometry was used to check the purity and quantity of every magnetically sorted T cell population. Genomic DNA was isolated from each sorted fraction and quantified by UV absorbance on a Nanodrop 2000c.

Here the chain combines TRBV30 and TRBJ1-6; the D gene lacks a confident call. The sample comprised naive CD8+ T cells from PBMCs. This sample's cell subset or site label indicates: CD45RA+CCR7+. The TCR comes from a man aged 18 to 30 in good health. Some clones in this sample may be carry-over from other donors' samples. The CDR3 here reads CAWRPREMSSYNSPLHF. In nucleotides, the sequence is TGTGCCTGGAGGCCCCGGGAAATGAGCTCCTATAATTCACCCCTCCACTTT.